The 18 T cell receptor beta chains below were found in one sample sequenced in a study of blood T cell repertoires in COVID-19. Assay: immunoSEQ multiplex PCR; the TCRdb copy retains only in-frame clones and omits some. The sample lists 90,000 to 100,000 clones, over 70% occurring once. Sequencing was carried out using peripheral blood. The receptors here all came from a man aged 65 to 85 with acute or convalescent COVID-19.

The chain is built from TRBV28 and TRBJ1-1; possibly TRBD1 for D (6 bases). The V end was cut by 4 bases, the J end by 5 bases, with 17 bases between. The CDR3 is 15 residues long. The germline V gene encodes CDR1 MDHEN and CDR2 SYDVKM. This chain's CDR3 is CASSYYRARTTEAFF. CDR3 sequence (DNA): TGTGCCAGCAGTTATTACAGGGCCCGGACAACTGAAGCTTTCTTT.

The V and J genes are TRBV4-1 and TRBJ2-1; TRBD1 is a possible D gene (5 bases). This CDR3 comprises 17 residues. The V gene's germline CDR1 is MGHRA and CDR2 YSYEKL. Trimming stripped 1 base from V and 4 bases from J, with 17 bases between. The CDR3 loop reads CASSQVPGAQSYNEQFF. CDR3 coding DNA: TGCGCCAGCAGCCAAGTCCCTGGGGCCCAATCTTACAATGAGCAGTTCTTC.

The CDR3 region is CATSRGLAHTDTQYF. The CDR3, as DNA: TGTGCCACCAGCAGGGGACTGGCACACACAGATACGCAGTATTTT. V usage is TRBV15 and J usage is TRBJ2-3; TRBD2 is a possible D gene (6 bases). Germline CDR1 and CDR2: LNHNV and YYDKDF (reference sequence). V was trimmed by 3 bases and J by 2 bases, leaving 12 bases between them. This CDR3 region has 15 residues.

The genes are TRBV6-5 and TRBJ1-2, with a possible D match to TRBD1 (5 bases). The ends were cut back, 6 bases at V and 8 bases at J, with 16 bases in the middle. CDR1 and CDR2 from the germline V gene are MNHEY and SVGAGI. The CDR3 runs to 13 residues. In nucleotides, the CDR3 is TGTGCCAGCAGCCGAACCAGCCAGGGAGGCTACACCTTC. This codes for CASSRTSQGGYTF.

This clone has just one count. The rearrangement uses TRBV18 and TRBJ1-1, with D hard to call. V gave up 2 bases and J gave up 0 bases, with 10 bases separating them. This CDR3 contains 15 residues. Germline-derived CDR1 and CDR2 are KGHSH and LQKENI. CDR3 nucleotide sequence: TGTGCCAGCTCACCATATCAGGAAATGAACACTGAAGCTTTCTTT. Its protein is CASSPYQEMNTEAFF.

The gene calls are TRBV7-2 and TRBJ1-2; 9 bases line up with TRBD1. The germline gives CDR1 SGHTA, CDR2 FQGNSA. The junction had 5 bases not matched to a gene; V was cut back by 4 bases and J by 8 bases. The CDR3 extends over 13 amino acids. CDR3 sequence: CASSWDREGGYTF. The DNA for the CDR3 is TGTGCCAGCAGCTGGGACAGGGAGGGAGGCTACACCTTC.

This clone was observed a handful of times. J is TRBJ1-3 and V is TRBV4-1, with D unresolved. CDR1 and CDR2 (germline): MGHRA, YSYEKL. The CDR3 length is 16 residues. V lost 0 bases, J lost 4 bases, and 13 bases lay in between. Here the CDR3 reads CASSQEPGILGNTIYF. Written as DNA, the CDR3 is TGCGCCAGCAGCCAAGAACCAGGTATCCTCGGAAACACCATATATTTT.

The rearrangement links TRBV7-8 to TRBJ1-1; a weak D match, TRBD1 (5 bases). Germline V gives CDR1 SGHVS, CDR2 FQNEAQ. The CDR3 runs to 12 residues. The V and J ends lost 5 bases and 8 bases respectively, with 12 bases between them. CDR3 in DNA: TGTGCCAGCAGCCAAGGCCGGGGGGAAGCTTTCTTT. Protein: CASSQGRGEAFF.

The genes are TRBV5-4 and TRBJ2-1; 8 nucleotides line up with TRBD1. The V gene end was trimmed by 0 bases and the J gene end by 5 bases; junction bases not matched to a gene: 4. CDR1 is SGHNT, CDR2 YYREEE, per germline (reference sequence). The CDR3 has 15 residues. The CDR3 reads CASSLVAGGHNEQFF. CDR3 bases: TGTGCCAGCAGCTTGGTCGCAGGGGGCCACAATGAGCAGTTCTTC. The variable domain in full, with the rest retrieved from reference TRBV5-4 and TRBJ2-1, is ETGVTQSPTHLIKTRGQQVTLRCSSQSGHNTVSWYQQALGQGPQFIFQYYREEENGRGNFPPRFSGLQFPNYSSELNVNALELDDSALYLCASSLVAGGHNEQFFGPGTRLTVL.

The CDR3 DNA is TGTGCCATCAGTCCTGGTGCCAGCTCTGGAAACACCATATATTTT. Encoded protein: CAISPGASSGNTIYF. The chain has TRBV10-3 and TRBJ1-3; D remains ambiguous. The CDR3 contains 15 residues. Germline CDR1 ENHRY, CDR2 SYGVKD. The V end was cut by 5 bases, the J end by 0 bases, with 11 bases between.

This chain connects TRBV28 to TRBJ1-5; 8 bases agree with TRBD1. Germline V gives CDR1 MDHEN, CDR2 SYDVKM. V dropped 6 bases and J dropped 7; count of bases not matched to a gene: 2. This CDR3 is 12 amino acids long. CDR3 bases: TGTGCCAGCAGGACAGGGGTCCAGCCCCAGCATTTT. Its translation: CASRTGVQPQHF.

The chain joins TRBV12-3 or TRBV12-4 to TRBJ1-3; D gene ambiguous. This CDR3 region has 13 residues. Trimming cost V 6 bases and J 1 base, with 7 bases left between them. The CDR3 nucleotides are TGTGCCAGCAGCCCGAGTTCTGGAAACACCATATATTTT. Its translation is CASSPSSGNTIYF.

DNA of the CDR3: TGTGCCAGTAGCTCCCGGGGGGCGCTGGGGAACACTGAAGCTTTCTTT. Translation gives CASSSRGALGNTEAFF. The chain couples TRBV19 to TRBJ1-1; D is perhaps TRBD1 (6 bases). V was clipped by 6 bases and J by 1 base, with 18 bases between them. This CDR3 region has 16 residues. CDR1 and CDR2 (germline): LNHDA, SQIVND (reference sequence).

This clone came up once. The rearrangement links TRBV27 to TRBJ2-7; D unclear. From germline, CDR1 is MNHEY and CDR2 SMNVEV (reference sequence). Trimming shortened V by 3 bases and J by 1 base, and 13 bases separated the two germline ends. The CDR3 runs to 15 residues. Here the CDR3 DNA reads TGTGCCAGCAGTTTCGGAGCCGGATTTTCCTACGAGCAGTACTTC. Translation gives CASSFGAGFSYEQYF.

The chain recombines TRBV30 with TRBJ2-7; the D gene is possibly TRBD2 (7 bases). This CDR3 is built from 15 residues. Trimming shortened V by 2 bases and J by 3 bases, and 17 bases separated the two germline ends. Germline V gene data show CDR1 as GTSNPN and CDR2 as SVGIG (reference sequence). The CDR3 loop reads CAWSSGGSRGYEQYF. Written as DNA, the CDR3 is TGTGCCTGGAGTTCAGGCGGGAGCAGGGGCTACGAGCAGTACTTC.

This chain links TRBV19 with TRBJ2-7, with D possibly being TRBD2 (6 bases). CDR3 length: 12 amino acids. The germline V and J ends were trimmed by 5 bases and 5 bases, with 10 bases remaining between them. CDR1 and CDR2 from the germline V gene are LNHDA and SQIVND (reference sequence). This CDR3 is CASSGGFDEQYF. The CDR3 coding sequence is TGTGCCAGTAGTGGGGGGTTCGACGAGCAGTACTTC.

This clone was seen a single time. The CDR3 DNA reads as TGTGCCAGTAGTAAGGGCGCAGGGTTTTACGAGCAGTACTTC. This gives the protein CASSKGAGFYEQYF. The V call is TRBV19, the J call TRBJ2-7; tentatively, D is TRBD1 (5 bases). This CDR3 is 14 amino acids long. Trimming shortened V by 4 bases and J by 4 bases, and 14 bases separated the two germline ends. Germline assignment: CDR1 LNHDA and CDR2 SQIVND (reference sequence).

The chain combines TRBV30 with TRBJ1-6; the D is unclear. The CDR3 is 15 residues long. Germline CDR1 is GTSNPN and CDR2 is SVGIG (reference sequence). The germline V and J ends were trimmed by 4 bases and 4 bases, with 14 bases remaining between them. CDR3 sequence reads: CAWTLAREYNSPLHF. The CDR3, as DNA: TGTGCCTGGACCTTGGCTCGGGAGTATAATTCACCCCTCCACTTT.